This T cell receptor (beta chain) originates from a study of T cells in Graves' hyperthyroidism and ophthalmopathy. Study overall: Any treatment followed the collection of peripheral blood at initial diagnosis.

From germline, CDR1 is SGHVS and CDR2 FNYEAQ. V lost 1 base to trimming and J lost 4 bases, with 13 bases between them. This CDR3 region has 15 residues. Researchers took RNA transcripts and amplified the TCR beta CDR3 regions from them. The HTBI primer set served for first-round RT-PCR of the TCR CDR3. TCRdb reprocessed the multiplex PCR reads via MiXCR and lists one record per CDR3 protein. The data contain around 97,000 distinct CDR3 sequences, less than 55% of them seen just once; the ten biggest clones take up under 30%. Stable disease denoted Graves' hyperthyroidism without ophthalmopathy progression within 18 months. This clonotype was detected many times.

The clonotype was recovered from a man aged 35-49 years with Graves' hyperthyroidism. The chain uses TRBV7-6 and TRBJ1-2; D possibly corresponds to TRBD1 (5 bases). Sequences were obtained from blood. The chain's CDR3 is CASSLESEGPYGYTF. Written as DNA, the CDR3 is TGTGCCAGCAGCTTAGAATCCGAGGGACCCTATGGCTACACCTTC.